The rows below give T cell receptor beta chains drawn from one sample of a study of blood T cell repertoires in COVID-19. Profiled with immunoSEQ multiplex PCR; TCRdb holds only in-frame clones, not every one. The sample contains a few hundred thousand clones, roughly four fifths of which appear only once. The sequencing sample was made of PBMCs or T cells enriched from blood (not recorded which). Receptors were obtained from a man between 45 and 60 years old who had recovered from COVID-19. Each CDR3 is given with its conserved first and last residue. A D gene is named only where the DNA matches it firmly. A clone size is listed for some rows: how often the clone was seen (once, few, many), or a class if it is expanded.

>15|TRBV6-5|NA|TRBJ2-2|TRBD2
TGTGCCAGCAGTACTCTAGCGGGAGCCATCGGGGAGCTGTTTTTT
CASSTLAGAIGELFF
>14|TRBV24-1|NA|TRBJ1-4|NA
TGTGCCACCAGTGGTGGGGGCCCTTTTGAAAAACTGTTTTTT
CATSGGGPFEKLFF
>14|TRBV28|once|TRBJ2-7|TRBD2
TGTGCCAGCGGGGGTGCGGGAGGGCCGTACGAGCAGTACTTC
CASGGAGGPYEQYF
>14|TRBV7-9|NA|TRBJ1-1|TRBD1
TGTGCCAGCAGCCAAGGGGGCCGCACCACTGAAGCTTTCTTT
CASSQGGRTTEAFF
>17|TRBV5-1|NA|TRBJ2-5|NA
TGCGCCAGCAGCTTGTCGCCACCGATAGGAGGGCAAGAGACCCAGTACTTC
CASSLSPPIGGQETQYF
>15|TRBV5-1|NA|TRBJ1-6|NA
TGCGCCAGCACTCGGGAGAACCTCTATAATTCACCCCTCCACTTT
CASTRENLYNSPLHF
>11|TRBV18|NA|TRBJ2-1|NA
TGTGCCAGCGGCACAGCCAATGAGCAGTTCTTC
CASGTANEQFF
>16|TRBV11-1|NA|TRBJ1-1|NA
TGTGCCAGCACCCCAAGTTGGGGCAGGGCGAACACTGAAGCTTTCTTT
CASTPSWGRANTEAFF
>14|TRBV5-1|NA|TRBJ2-5|TRBD1
TGCGCCAGCAGTATAGGACAGGGAAGGGAGACCCAGTACTTC
CASSIGQGRETQYF
>15|TRBV9|NA|TRBJ1-1|NA
TGTGCCAGCAGCGTAGGATCAGCGGTAACTTCGGGTGCTTTCTTT
CASSVGSAVTSGAFF
>14|TRBV5-6|NA|TRBJ1-4|TRBD1
TGTGCCAGCAGCTTCACAGGGGTCGAGGAAAAACTGTTTTTT
CASSFTGVEEKLFF
>11|TRBV28|NA|TRBJ1-4|TRBD1
TGTGCCAGCAGTCCAAGGACAGGACTGTTTTTT
CASSPRTGLFF
>16|TRBV7-2|once|TRBJ2-7|NA
TGTGCCAGCAGCTTAAATGGCGGATCTGGAGGCTACGAGCAGTACTTC
CASSLNGGSGGYEQYF
>14|TRBV6-1|NA|TRBJ2-7|NA
TGTGCCAGCAGTGAAGTAACTAGCTCGCGCGAGCAGTACTTC
CASSEVTSSREQYF
>11|TRBV12-3/TRBV12-4|once|TRBJ2-7|NA
TGTGCCAGCAGTTTTTTGAGGGAGCAGTACTTC
CASSFLREQYF
>15|TRBV29-1|NA|TRBJ1-1|TRBD1
TGCAGCGTTGCGGGACAGCATGTACGGAACACTGAAGCTTTCTTT
CSVAGQHVRNTEAFF
>13|TRBV2|NA|TRBJ2-7|TRBD1
TGTGCCAGCAGTGAATTGTTTGGGGACAGGGGCTACTTC
CASSELFGDRGYF
>14|TRBV5-1|NA|TRBJ2-7|NA
TGCGCCAGCAGCCCCACGGGGAGCTCCTACGAGCAGTACTTC
CASSPTGSSYEQYF
>14|TRBV27|few|TRBJ2-1|NA
TGTGCCAGCACCCCTAATCAGGGGTACAATGAGCAGTTCTTC
CASTPNQGYNEQFF
>14|TRBV19|once|TRBJ1-5|NA
TGTGCCAGCACCACGCCCGGGGGGACTGTGCCCCAGCATTTT
CASTTPGGTVPQHF
>20|TRBV27|NA|TRBJ1-2|TRBD1
TGTGCCAGCAGTTCCGGACAGGCACCCCGAACGAAGAGAGCTAACTATGGCTACACCTTC
CASSSGQAPRTKRANYGYTF
>17|TRBV19|NA|TRBJ1-1|TRBD1
TGTGCCAGTACCCGACTTGGGACAGGGATTAGGAACACTGAAGCTTTCTTT
CASTRLGTGIRNTEAFF
>16|TRBV11-3|NA|TRBJ2-1|TRBD2
TGTGCCAGCAGCCATGGACGACTAGCGGGGCATAATGAGCAGTTCTTC
CASSHGRLAGHNEQFF
>18|TRBV7-9|NA|TRBJ2-3|TRBD2
TGTGCCAGCAGCGCGCGGGCCGTAGCGGGCTCCAGCACAGATACGCAGTATTTT
CASSARAVAGSSTDTQYF
>16|TRBV7-9|NA|TRBJ2-5|TRBD2
TGTGCCAGCAGCTTAGGGGCGGCTAGCGGTCAAGAGACCCAGTACTTC
CASSLGAASGQETQYF
>16|TRBV7-9|once|TRBJ2-5|NA
TGTCGGGTTATTCCCCAGGACAGAGAATCCCAAGAGACCCAGTACTTC
CRVIPQDRESQETQYF
>16|TRBV11-2|few|TRBJ2-2|TRBD2
TGTGCCAGCAGCCCACCTCGCGGGGGGGCCTCCGAGGGGGTGTTTTTT
CASSPPRGGASEGVFF
>12|TRBV10-1|NA|TRBJ1-5|NA
TGCGCCAGCAGTGAGTCCGTCGGGCCCCAGCATTTT
CASSESVGPQHF
>15|TRBV28|NA|TRBJ2-5|TRBD1
TGTGCCAGCAGTTCCGCCGGACAGGGGAAAGAGACCCAGTACTTC
CASSSAGQGKETQYF
>14|TRBV10-3|NA|TRBJ2-7|NA
TGTGCCATCAGTGAGACAGGGCCCGGTTACGAGCAGTACTTC
CAISETGPGYEQYF
>14|TRBV7-9|few|TRBJ2-7|TRBD2
TGTGCCAGCAGCTTACTAGCGGGAGATGGCGAGCAGTACTTC
CASSLLAGDGEQYF
>15|TRBV27|NA|TRBJ2-1|TRBD1
TGTGCCAGCAGTTTATCGTGGACAGGGCGGAATGAGCAGTTCTTC
CASSLSWTGRNEQFF
>16|TRBV5-1|NA|TRBJ2-7|TRBD1
TGCGCCAGCAGCGCAAAAACAGGGGCCGCCTCCTACGAGCAGTACTTC
CASSAKTGAASYEQYF
>17|TRBV27|NA|TRBJ2-6|TRBD1
TGTGCCAGCAGGCGAGGACAGGGGGCGCCCGGGGCCAACGTCCTGACTTTC
CASRRGQGAPGANVLTF
>12|TRBV30|NA|TRBJ1-5|NA
TGTGCCTGGAGTAGAGGGATCCGGCCCCAGCATTTT
CAWSRGIRPQHF
>18|TRBV4-1|NA|TRBJ2-7|TRBD2
TGCGCCAGCAGCCAAGAGTCACTAGCGGGGGGGTCCTACGCGGAGCAGTACTTC
CASSQESLAGGSYAEQYF
>14|TRBV30|NA|TRBJ2-7|NA
TGTGCCTGGAGTGTAGGCGGTTTTGCCTACGAGCAGTACTTC
CAWSVGGFAYEQYF
>14|TRBV27|NA|TRBJ1-5|NA
TGTGCCAGCAGGCGACAGGATAGCAATCAGCCCCAGCATTTT
CASRRQDSNQPQHF
>14|TRBV7-2|NA|TRBJ2-1|NA
TGTGCCAGCAGCCTTAGCGGATCATACAATGAGCAGTTCTTC
CASSLSGSYNEQFF
>16|TRBV27|NA|TRBJ2-3|TRBD2
TGTGCCAGCAGCCTTCTAGGCGGGGGTCCTACGGATACGCAGTATTTT
CASSLLGGGPTDTQYF
>16|TRBV3-1/TRBV3-2|NA|TRBJ2-2|NA
TGTGCCAGCAGGCCCGACAGAAATGCGAACACCGGGGAGCTGTTTTTT
CASRPDRNANTGELFF
>15|TRBV4-1|NA|TRBJ1-1|NA
TGCGCCAGCAGCCTACTGACAGAGATGAACACTGAAGCTTTCTTT
CASSLLTEMNTEAFF
>14|TRBV7-3|NA|TRBJ1-1|TRBD1
TGTGCCAGCAGCGCGACAGGGGGCGACACTGAAGCTTTCTTT
CASSATGGDTEAFF
>12|TRBV18|NA|TRBJ1-1|NA
TGTGCCAGCTCCAGGGGACCGGTGGAAGCTTTCTTT
CASSRGPVEAFF
>15|TRBV9|NA|TRBJ2-4|TRBD1
TGTGCCAGCAGCGTAGGTCGGGACAGCCGAAACATTCAGTACTTC
CASSVGRDSRNIQYF
>15|TRBV6-5|few|TRBJ1-5|NA
TGTGCCAGCAGATTACAGGGTTATAGCAATCAGCCCCAGCATTTT
CASRLQGYSNQPQHF
>16|TRBV9|NA|TRBJ2-3|TRBD2
TGTGCCAGCAGCGTAGGAGGGACTAGGGGAAGAGATACGCAGTATTTT
CASSVGGTRGRDTQYF
>15|TRBV4-3|NA|TRBJ2-4|TRBD1
TGCGCCAGCAGCCTCAGGGGGAGAGGCAAAAACATTCAGTACTTC
CASSLRGRGKNIQYF
>14|TRBV6-2/TRBV6-3|NA|TRBJ2-3|NA
TGTGCCAGCAGTTATTGGCAGGAGGGAGATACGCAGTATTTT
CASSYWQEGDTQYF
>14|TRBV5-1|NA|TRBJ1-1|NA
TGCGCCAGCAGCGGGGGAGGGCTAAACACTGAAGCTTTCTTT
CASSGGGLNTEAFF
>12|TRBV28|few|TRBJ1-2|NA
TGTGCCAGCAGTTCCGACACGGGGGGCTACACCTTC
CASSSDTGGYTF
>15|TRBV10-3|many|TRBJ1-6|NA
TGTGCCATCAGACGAGGGAACTCCGATAATTCACCCCTCCACTTT
CAIRRGNSDNSPLHF
>15|TRBV6-5|NA|TRBJ2-2|NA
TGTGCCAGCAGGGGAGTGGGCGGGTTCTCCGGGGAGCTGTTTTTT
CASRGVGGFSGELFF
>15|TRBV10-3|NA|TRBJ1-1|NA
TGTGCCATCAGTCCTCGGCAGGGTGGGAACACTGAAGCTTTCTTT
CAISPRQGGNTEAFF
>16|TRBV6-2/TRBV6-3|few|TRBJ2-3|NA
TGTGCCAGCAGTTACAGGCCGGGACTCCTGCGGGATACGCAGTATTTT
CASSYRPGLLRDTQYF
>13|TRBV5-1|NA|TRBJ1-1|NA
TGCGCCAGCAGCTTGATTGAGGATTCGGGAGCTTTCTTT
CASSLIEDSGAFF
>15|TRBV15|NA|TRBJ1-3|NA
TGTGCCACCAGCGGAGGACAGTACTCTGGAAACACCATATATTTT
CATSGGQYSGNTIYF
>14|TRBV30|once|TRBJ1-5|NA
TGTGCCTGGAGTCAGGGCAGGGAATATCAGCCCCAGCATTTT
CAWSQGREYQPQHF
>18|TRBV4-1|NA|TRBJ2-5|TRBD2
TGCGCCAGCAGCCAAGCCCCAAGCGGGGAGCCCAAAGCGGAGACCCAGTACTTC
CASSQAPSGEPKAETQYF
>14|TRBV6-5|NA|TRBJ2-3|NA
TGTGCCAGCCAGGGACTGGGCAAGCGAGATACGCAGTATTTT
CASQGLGKRDTQYF